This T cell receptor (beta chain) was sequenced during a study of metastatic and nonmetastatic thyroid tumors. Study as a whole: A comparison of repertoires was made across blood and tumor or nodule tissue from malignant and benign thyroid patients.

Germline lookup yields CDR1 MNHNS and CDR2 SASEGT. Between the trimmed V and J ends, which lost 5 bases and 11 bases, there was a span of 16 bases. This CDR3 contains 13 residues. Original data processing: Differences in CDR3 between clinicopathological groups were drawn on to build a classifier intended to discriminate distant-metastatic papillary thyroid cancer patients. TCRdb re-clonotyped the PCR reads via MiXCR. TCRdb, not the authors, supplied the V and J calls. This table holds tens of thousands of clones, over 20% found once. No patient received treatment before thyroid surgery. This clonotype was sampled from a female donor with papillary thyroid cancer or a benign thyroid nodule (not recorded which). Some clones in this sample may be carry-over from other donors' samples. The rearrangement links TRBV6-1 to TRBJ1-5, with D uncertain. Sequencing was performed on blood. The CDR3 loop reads CASSQRGESAQHF. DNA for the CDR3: TGTGCCAGCAGTCAGCGTGGAGAATCGGCCCAGCATTTT.